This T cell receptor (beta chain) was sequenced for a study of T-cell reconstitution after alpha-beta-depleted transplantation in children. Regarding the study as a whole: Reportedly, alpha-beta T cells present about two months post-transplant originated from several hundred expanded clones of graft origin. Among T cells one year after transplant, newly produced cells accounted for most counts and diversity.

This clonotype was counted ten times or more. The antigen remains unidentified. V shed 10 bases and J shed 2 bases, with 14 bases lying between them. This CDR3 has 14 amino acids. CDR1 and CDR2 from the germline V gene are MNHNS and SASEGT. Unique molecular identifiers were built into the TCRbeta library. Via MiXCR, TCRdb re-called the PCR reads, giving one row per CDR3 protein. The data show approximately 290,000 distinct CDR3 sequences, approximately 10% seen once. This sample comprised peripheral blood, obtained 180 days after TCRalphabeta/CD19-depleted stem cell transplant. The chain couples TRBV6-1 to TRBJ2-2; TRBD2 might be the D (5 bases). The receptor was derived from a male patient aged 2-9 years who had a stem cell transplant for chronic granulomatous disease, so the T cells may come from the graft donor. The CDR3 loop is CATSKRTNTGELFF. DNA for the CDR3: TGTGCCACCTCGAAACGGACTAACACCGGGGAGCTGTTTTTT.